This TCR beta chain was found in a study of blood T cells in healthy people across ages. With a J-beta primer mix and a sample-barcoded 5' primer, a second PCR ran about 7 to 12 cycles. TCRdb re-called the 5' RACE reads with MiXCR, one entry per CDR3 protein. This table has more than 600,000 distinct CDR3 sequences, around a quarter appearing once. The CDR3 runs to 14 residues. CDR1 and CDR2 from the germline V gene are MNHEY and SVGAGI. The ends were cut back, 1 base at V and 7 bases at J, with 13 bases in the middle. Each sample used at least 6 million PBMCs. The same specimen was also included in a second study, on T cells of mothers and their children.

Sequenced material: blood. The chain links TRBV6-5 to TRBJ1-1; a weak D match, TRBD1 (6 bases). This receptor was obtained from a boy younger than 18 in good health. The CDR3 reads CASSYYPGADEAFF. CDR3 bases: TGTGCCAGCAGTTACTACCCGGGGGCGGATGAAGCTTTCTTT.